The source of this T cell receptor beta chain is a study of chemoradiotherapy in HPV16-positive cancers. Study information: Two HPV16-positive patients' cells yielded candidate HPV-specific clones and common motifs. General study results and limits: During treatment, candidate HPV-specific clones and E7-related motifs expanded in tumor. Only a couple of HPV16-positive patients supplied the functional HPV-specificity definition.

Libraries were prepared by immunoSEQ multiplex PCR; TCRdb keeps only in-frame clonotypes and omits some of them. The data show 14,000 or so clones, with around 77% seen just once and approximately 1.3% held by the top ten. This CDR3 has 15 amino acids. The V gene's germline CDR1 is MNHNY and CDR2 SVGAGI (reference sequence). V lost 6 bases and J 3 bases, leaving 17 bases between the germline ends. For this clone: Its antigen remains unknown.

Repeated repertoire sampling spanned the course of chemoradiotherapy. The chain recombines TRBV6-6 with TRBJ1-2; D perhaps matches TRBD1 (6 bases). The TCR sequence derives from a human donor with HPV-associated anogenital cancer. This sample was gathered from a patient who underwent chemoradiotherapy. The CDR3 sequence is CASRRTQGADYGYTF. The CDR3, as DNA: TGTGCCAGCAGGCGTACACAGGGTGCTGACTATGGCTACACCTTC.